A single sample is the source of the 14 T cell receptor beta chains below, sequenced in a study of CD8 T cells in ankylosing spondylitis. TCRdb passed the 5' RACE reads through MiXCR, listing each CDR3 protein once. The sample includes almost 250,000 distinct CDR3 sequences, roughly 32% seen only once; the top ten take 4% to 5%. Sequencing was performed on blood, either unsorted or a sorted T cell fraction (not recorded which). These receptors all stem from a male donor with ankylosing spondylitis or in good health (not recorded which).

This clonotype was found a few times. This chain uses TRBV7-3 with TRBJ2-3; D is unclear. Per the germline V gene, CDR1 is SGHTA and CDR2 is FQGTGA. V was cut by 4 bases and J by 2 bases, with 10 bases left in between. The CDR3 has 14 residues. The CDR3 loop is CASSSALSTDTQYF. The CDR3 DNA sequence: TGTGCCAGCAGCTCCGCCCTTTCCACAGATACGCAGTATTTT.

V gene TRBV29-1 combines with J gene TRBJ2-2; D is tentatively TRBD1 or TRBD2 (6 bases each). V shed 3 bases and J shed 6 bases, with 20 bases lying between them. Per the germline V gene, CDR1 is SQVTM and CDR2 is ANQGSEA. This CDR3 contains 16 residues. The CDR3 region has the DNA TGCAGCGTTGATTTGAGCTTTCGGGGGCGGGCCGGGGAGCTGTTTTTT. Its translation is CSVDLSFRGRAGELFF.

This clonotype was recorded a few times. The rearrangement links TRBV10-3 to TRBJ2-7; 7 bases map to TRBD1. V lost 10 bases, J lost 0 bases, and 6 bases stayed unmatched. The CDR3 length is 13 residues. CDR1 is ENHRY and CDR2 is SYGVKD in the germline V gene. CDR3 sequence reads: CATHGQDSYEQYF. Written as DNA, the CDR3 is TGTGCCACGCACGGACAGGACTCCTACGAGCAGTACTTC.

The chain employs TRBV20-1 and TRBJ2-3, with no clear D. V dropped 1 base and J dropped 2 bases, with 10 bases sitting between them. Germline V gene sequence: CDR1 DFQATT, CDR2 SNEGSKA (reference sequence). The CDR3 has 14 residues. Here the CDR3 reads CSARGQRDTDTQYF. The CDR3 DNA is TGCAGTGCTAGAGGGCAGAGAGACACAGATACGCAGTATTTT.

The chain carries TRBV7-9 and TRBJ2-7; 7 bases fit TRBD1. The CDR3 extends over 15 amino acids. J gave up 2 bases and V 6 bases, and 10 bases lay outside the gene matches. Germline V CDR1 and CDR2: SEHNR, FQNEAQ (reference sequence). CDR3 sequence reads: CASSSGTDTPYEQYF. CDR3 nucleotide sequence: TGTGCCAGCAGTTCCGGGACAGATACCCCCTACGAGCAGTACTTC.

This clonotype appeared many times. This chain joins TRBV29-1 and TRBJ2-1, with unresolved D. Trimming left V 4 bases short and J 4 bases short, with 14 bases between. CDR1 is SQVTM, CDR2 ANQGSEA, per germline. This CDR3 region has 14 residues. CDR3 sequence (DNA): TGCAGCGTTGCGTCCTCCGGGCTTTACAATGAGCAGTTCTTC. Protein: CSVASSGLYNEQFF.

The V gene is TRBV29-1, the J gene TRBJ2-1; D unclear. Germline V gives CDR1 SQVTM, CDR2 ANQGSEA. Trimming left V 6 bases short and J 7 bases short, with 13 bases between. This CDR3 contains 12 residues. The CDR3 loop reads CSVRRVDNEQFF. The CDR3, as DNA: TGCAGCGTGCGTAGGGTAGATAATGAGCAGTTCTTC.

The chain has TRBV11-2 and TRBJ2-7; possibly TRBD2 for D (5 bases). Per the germline V gene, CDR1 is SGHAT and CDR2 is FQNNGV. The ends were cut back, 1 base at V and 5 bases at J, with 15 bases in the middle. CDR3 length: 15 amino acids. The CDR3 DNA sequence: TGTGCCAGCAGCTTAGGGCCGGGGAGCTGGGACGAGCAGTACTTC. This gives the protein CASSLGPGSWDEQYF.

This clonotype has at least ten counts. At one end, the junction sequence differs from germline, possibly due to a read error. The chain employs TRBV5-1 and TRBJ2-7; no firm D call. In germline, CDR1 is SGHRS, CDR2 YFSETQ. The CDR3 has 11 residues. CDR3 sequence reads: CASSLYYEQYF. The CDR3 nucleotides are TGTGCCAGCAGCTTGTACTACGAGCAGTACTTC.

This clonotype was seen more than once but under ten times. The J gene is TRBJ1-5, the V gene TRBV12-3 or TRBV12-4, with D unresolved. The CDR3 extends over 12 amino acids. The V end was cut by 7 bases, the J end by 5 bases, with 9 bases between. CDR3 sequence reads: CASTGRDQPQHF. The CDR3 DNA reads as TGTGCCAGCACGGGTCGGGATCAGCCCCAGCATTTT.

The sample holds one count of this clonotype. V gene TRBV6-2 or TRBV6-3 combines with J gene TRBJ1-5, with D tentatively TRBD1 (6 bases). V lost 2 bases to trimming and J lost 2 bases, with 13 bases between them. The CDR3 is made up of 16 amino acids. Germline CDR1 is MNHEY and CDR2 is SVGEGT. The DNA for the CDR3 is TGTGCCAGCAGTTACAGAGGGGGTCGGGGCAATCAGCCCCAGCATTTT. Protein sequence: CASSYRGGRGNQPQHF.

This clonotype was detected only a few times. The gene calls are TRBV7-2 and TRBJ1-1; 8 nucleotides align to TRBD1. The CDR3 is made up of 15 amino acids. The ends lost 0 bases at V and 4 bases at J; junction bases unmatched: 4. The germline CDR1 and CDR2 sequences are SGHTA and FQGNSA. The CDR3 DNA follows: TGTGCCAGCAGCTTAGCGCAACAGGGGGTCACTGAAGCTTTCTTT. It encodes CASSLAQQGVTEAFF.

This clonotype was found a few times. The chain uses TRBV10-3 and TRBJ1-2, with D unclear. From germline, CDR1 is ENHRY and CDR2 SYGVKD. The CDR3 extends over 18 amino acids. Trimming left V 0 bases short and J 8 bases short, with 25 bases between. CDR3 in amino acids: CAISESTLISTSTEGYTF. CDR3 in DNA: TGTGCCATCAGTGAGTCGACTCTAATTAGTACCTCGACGGAGGGCTACACCTTC.

This chain uses TRBV4-1 with TRBJ2-1, with a weak D call TRBD2 (6 bases). This CDR3 is built from 16 residues. The germline V gene has CDR1 MGHRA and CDR2 YSYEKL. Trimming left V 0 bases short and J 3 bases short, with 12 bases between. The CDR3, as DNA: TGCGCCAGCAGCCAAGACAGGCAGGGAGGCTACAATGAGCAGTTCTTC. Residues: CASSQDRQGGYNEQFF.